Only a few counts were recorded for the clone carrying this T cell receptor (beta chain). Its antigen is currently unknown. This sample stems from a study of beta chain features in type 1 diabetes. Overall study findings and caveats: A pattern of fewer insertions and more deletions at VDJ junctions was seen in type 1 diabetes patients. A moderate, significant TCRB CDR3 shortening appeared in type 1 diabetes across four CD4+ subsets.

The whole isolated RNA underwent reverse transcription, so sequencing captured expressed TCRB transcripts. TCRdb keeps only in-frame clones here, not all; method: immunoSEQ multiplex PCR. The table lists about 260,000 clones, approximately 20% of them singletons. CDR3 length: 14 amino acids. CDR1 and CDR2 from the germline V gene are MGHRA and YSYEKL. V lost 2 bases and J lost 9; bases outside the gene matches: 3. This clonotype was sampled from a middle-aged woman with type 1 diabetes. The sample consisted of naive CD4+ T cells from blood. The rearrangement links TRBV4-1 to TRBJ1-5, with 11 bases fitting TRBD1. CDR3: CASSQPGQGGPQHF. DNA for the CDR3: TGCGCCAGCAGCCAACCGGGACAGGGGGGGCCCCAGCATTTT.